The entry below gives a single TCR beta chain sequence along with its context. The CDR3 has 14 residues. V was shortened by 4 bases and J by 2 bases, with 11 bases between the two germline ends. CDR1 is LNHDA, CDR2 SQIVND, per germline (reference sequence). This specimen comes from a study of control samples from healthy donors and cancer patients. Here immunoSEQ multiplex PCR was the method, and the copy in TCRdb shows in-frame clones only, minus some. The table records 25,000 to 35,000 clones, 80% to 90% of them present only once. What was sequenced was PBMCs. The clonotype originates from a woman aged 40 to 50 with lung cancer. V gene TRBV19 combines with J gene TRBJ1-2; D gene ambiguous. The CDR3 nucleotides read TGTGCCAGTAGTACCGACCAGAGAAACTATGGCTACACCTTC. Protein product: CASSTDQRNYGYTF.